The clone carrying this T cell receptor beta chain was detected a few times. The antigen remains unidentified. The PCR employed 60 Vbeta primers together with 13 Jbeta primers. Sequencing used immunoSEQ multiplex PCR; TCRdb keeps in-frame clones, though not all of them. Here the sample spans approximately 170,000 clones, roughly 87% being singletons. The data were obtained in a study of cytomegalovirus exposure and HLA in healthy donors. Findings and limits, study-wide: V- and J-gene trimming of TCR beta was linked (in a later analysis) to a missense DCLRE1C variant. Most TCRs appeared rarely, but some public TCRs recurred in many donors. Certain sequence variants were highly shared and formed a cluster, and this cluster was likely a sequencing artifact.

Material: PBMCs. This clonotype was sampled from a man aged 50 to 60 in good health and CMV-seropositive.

The CDR3 DNA reads as TGCGCCAGCAGCCAAGAGACAGGGCTGGTTGCCTTCTTT. Protein product: CASSQETGLVAFF. The rearrangement links TRBV4-3 to TRBJ1-1; 7 nucleotides line up with TRBD1. V lost 0 bases and J lost 14; bases outside the gene matches: 9. The CDR3 totals 13 residues. The germline V gene encodes CDR1 LGHNA and CDR2 YSLEER.